The rows below give T cell receptor beta chains drawn from one sample of a study of Graves' ophthalmopathy and Graves' hyperthyroidism. Using its own MiXCR run on the multiplex PCR reads, TCRdb lists one record per CDR3 protein. Among around 1.1 million distinct CDR3 sequences listed, about 38% were seen once. Sequenced input: peripheral blood or thyroid tissue (not recorded which). The receptors originated from an adult man with Graves' hyperthyroidism. Each CDR3 is given with its conserved first and last residue. Each record gives: V gene, D gene, J gene, CDR3 length, clone size, CDR3 DNA, CDR3 protein. D genes are given only for firm matches. A row's size may be missing; if present it is once, few, many or a size class.

>TRBV10-3|NA|TRBJ1-2|14|many
TGTGCCACGAGCGGACAGATCCTTCTCGGAGGCTACACCTTC
CATSGQILLGGYTF
>TRBV5-1|NA|TRBJ1-1|13|NA
TGCGCCACCTCCAGGGCGTCGGGCACTGAAGCTTTCTTT
CATSRASGTEAFF
>TRBV2|NA|TRBJ1-1|13|NA
TGTGCTAGAAGGGTTCTAAGGAACACTGAAGCTTTCTTT
CARRVLRNTEAFF
>TRBV20-1|TRBD2|TRBJ2-5|14|NA
TGCAGTGCTAGAGCTCCGGGGGGGTATGAGACCCAGTACTTC
CSARAPGGYETQYF
>TRBV3-1|TRBD1|TRBJ1-2|13|NA
TGTGCCAGCAGCTCCCGGGACAGTGATGACTACACCTTC
CASSSRDSDDYTF
>TRBV11-2|TRBD1|TRBJ1-2|14|few
TGTGCCAGCAGCCAGGGGGCAGGAGGATATGGCTACACCTTC
CASSQGAGGYGYTF
>TRBV7-9|NA|TRBJ1-6|14|many
TGTGCCAGCAGCGTTGGACAGAGCAATTCACCCCTCCACTTT
CASSVGQSNSPLHF
>TRBV29-1|NA|TRBJ1-2|13|many
TGCAGCGTTGAAGACAGGGTCTACTATGGCTACACCTTC
CSVEDRVYYGYTF
>TRBV10-3|TRBD1|TRBJ2-7|14|NA
TGTGCCATAAAGGTTGGGGACAGCCCCTACGAGCAGTACTTC
CAIKVGDSPYEQYF
>TRBV2|NA|TRBJ1-1|12|NA
TGTGCCAGCACCCCTGGGGCGGTCGGAGCTTTCTTT
CASTPGAVGAFF
>TRBV7-8|NA|TRBJ2-5|14|many
TGTGCCAGCAGCTTAGTAGTGGCCCAAGAGACCCAGTACTTC
CASSLVVAQETQYF
>TRBV15|TRBD1|TRBJ1-5|15|many
TGTGCCACCAGCAGAGAGGGACAGATCCATCAGCCCCAGCATTTT
CATSREGQIHQPQHF
>TRBV29-1|NA|TRBJ2-5|12|many
TGCAGCGTTGAACACGGGGAAGAGACCCAGTACTTC
CSVEHGEETQYF
>TRBV20-1|NA|TRBJ1-1|13|many
TGCAGTGCTAGGGCGGACTGGAACACTGAAGCTTTCTTT
CSARADWNTEAFF
>TRBV5-1|TRBD2|TRBJ2-2|17|NA
TGCGCCAGCAGCTTCCGTGGGGGAGGGTCCATCACCGGGGAGCTGTTTTTT
CASSFRGGGSITGELFF
>TRBV20-1|NA|TRBJ1-4|15|NA
TGCAGTGCTAGAGTGCAGGGGAGGGGTGGCGAAAAACTGTTTTTT
CSARVQGRGGEKLFF
>TRBV25-1|TRBD2|TRBJ2-3|14|NA
TGTGCCAGCAGCTTTAGCGGGACCACAGATACGCAGTATTTT
CASSFSGTTDTQYF
>TRBV7-8|TRBD2|TRBJ2-7|15|many
TGTGCCAGCAGCCGACCCCCGGGACTAGCGCTCGAGCAGTACTTC
CASSRPPGLALEQYF
>TRBV10-3|TRBD1|TRBJ1-2|15|NA
TGTGCCATCAGTGCCCCCGGGACAGATTACTATGGCTACACCTTC
CAISAPGTDYYGYTF
>TRBV30|NA|TRBJ2-7|12|NA
TGTGCCTGGAGTGGTGGGACCGACCAGCAGTACTTC
CAWSGGTDQQYF
>TRBV2|TRBD2|TRBJ2-5|12|many
TGTGCCAGCGGCGGGGGGGAAGAGACCCAGTACTTC
CASGGGEETQYF
>TRBV5-1|TRBD1|TRBJ1-1|15|many
TGCGCCAGCAGCTCCGGACAGGGAAGGGAAACTGAAGCTTTCTTT
CASSSGQGRETEAFF
>TRBV2|NA|TRBJ1-6|13|many
TGTGCCAGCAGACCGGACTGGGGGTCACCCCTCCACTTT
CASRPDWGSPLHF
>TRBV12-3/TRBV12-4|TRBD1|TRBJ2-5|13|once
TGTGCCAACAGCCCGACAGGGGTAGAGACCCAGTACTTC
CANSPTGVETQYF
>TRBV7-8|NA|TRBJ1-6|18|many
TGTGCCAGCAGCTTCCGCGAGATTTCGACAGCCTATAATTCACCCCTCCACTTT
CASSFREISTAYNSPLHF
>TRBV7-9|NA|TRBJ1-4|16|NA
TGTGCCAGCAGCTTAGGTTTCGGCGGGAGAAATGAAAAACTGTTTTTT
CASSLGFGGRNEKLFF
>TRBV7-2|TRBD1|TRBJ1-5|13|NA
TGTGCCAGCAGCCAAGGACAGGGGAGGACCCAGCATTTT
CASSQGQGRTQHF
>TRBV19|TRBD1|TRBJ1-2|14|many
TGTGCCAGTAGACGGACAGGATTGGACTATGGCTACACCTTC
CASRRTGLDYGYTF
>TRBV5-1|TRBD1|TRBJ2-7|13|NA
TGCGCCAGCAGCGGACAGGGGATCGACGAGCAGTACTTC
CASSGQGIDEQYF
>TRBV27|NA|TRBJ1-1|16|NA
TGTGCCAGCAGTTTATTAGGGCTCGGGTTGGACACTGAAGCTTTCTTT
CASSLLGLGLDTEAFF
>TRBV10-3|TRBD1|TRBJ1-1|16|many
TGTGCCATCAGAAGAACCGGGACAGGGAAGAACACTGAAGCTTTCTTT
CAIRRTGTGKNTEAFF
>TRBV7-9|NA|TRBJ2-7|16|many
TGTGCCAGCAGCTCGGTAGCGGAAGCCTCAGGCCACGAGCAGTACTTC
CASSSVAEASGHEQYF
>TRBV10-2|NA|TRBJ2-5|15|NA
TGCGCCAGCAGTGACTCCGGGCAGGGTGAGGAGACCCAGTACTTC
CASSDSGQGEETQYF
>TRBV12-3/TRBV12-4|NA|TRBJ1-2|16|many
TGTGCCAGCAGTTTTCAGGCCCTGGGCCCCTTTAATGGCTACACCTTC
CASSFQALGPFNGYTF
>TRBV14|NA|TRBJ2-2|14|many
TGTGCCAGCAGCCAAGGGGTGGCCACCGGGGAGCTGTTTTTT
CASSQGVATGELFF
>TRBV25-1|NA|TRBJ1-6|17|NA
TGTGCCAGCAGTGTCCCGTCTAGGGGGACGGAGAATTCACCCCTCCACTTT
CASSVPSRGTENSPLHF
>TRBV3-1|NA|TRBJ1-5|12|NA
TGTGCCAGCAGCCTCGGGGCGGGGCCCCAGCATTTT
CASSLGAGPQHF
>TRBV29-1|NA|TRBJ1-5|12|many
TGCAGCGTTTCTACAGGTTATCAGCCCCAGCATTTT
CSVSTGYQPQHF
>TRBV29-1|TRBD1|TRBJ1-1|16|NA
TGCAGCGCACCCCGGGGGACAGGGGTCATGAACACTGAAGCTTTCTTT
CSAPRGTGVMNTEAFF
>TRBV7-9|NA|TRBJ2-7|12|once
TGTGCCAGCAGCTTAGGGGATTGGGAACAGTACTTC
CASSLGDWEQYF
>TRBV5-6|NA|TRBJ2-7|14|many
TGTGCCAGCAGCTTGGACTTAGGGGATTACGAGCAGTACTTC
CASSLDLGDYEQYF
>TRBV5-4|NA|TRBJ2-7|15|NA
TGTGCCAGCAGCTGGGGATGGGAGGCGGCCTACGAGCAGTACTTC
CASSWGWEAAYEQYF
>TRBV10-3|NA|TRBJ2-5|13|NA
TGTGCCATCGGCCCCCGGGGAATAGAGACCCAGTACTTC
CAIGPRGIETQYF
>TRBV29-1|TRBD1|TRBJ1-3|13|many
TGCAGCGCTTCCGGGACAGTCGGAAACACCATATATTTT
CSASGTVGNTIYF
>TRBV25-1|NA|TRBJ1-5|14|many
TGTGCCAGCAGTTACGGGGCAGACAATCAGCCCCAGCATTTT
CASSYGADNQPQHF
>TRBV4-3|NA|TRBJ1-5|16|many
TGCGCCAGCAGCCAAGATTTAGGGGGGGTGAATCAGCCCCAGCATTTT
CASSQDLGGVNQPQHF
>TRBV7-2|TRBD1|TRBJ2-7|15|many
TGTGCCAGCAGCCTCTGGTCCCGGGACAGCGGCGAGCAGTACTTC
CASSLWSRDSGEQYF
>TRBV11-2|NA|TRBJ2-7|14|NA
TGTGCCAGCAGCTTAGAGCGGTTCTCCTACGAGCAGTACTTC
CASSLERFSYEQYF
>TRBV2|TRBD1|TRBJ2-2|15|many
TGTGCCAGCAGACCCTCGGGACAGTACACCGGGGAGCTGTTTTTT
CASRPSGQYTGELFF
>TRBV9|NA|TRBJ1-5|12|NA
TGTGCCAGCAGCGGAAGGTCTCAGGGACAGCATTTT
CASSGRSQGQHF
>TRBV19|NA|TRBJ2-7|13|many
TGTGCCCTCAGGGGGACTAGAACCTACGAGCAGTACTTC
CALRGTRTYEQYF
>TRBV24-1|NA|TRBJ2-7|13|many
TGTGCCACCAGTGATTTGGGAAGAGTCGAGCAGTACTTC
CATSDLGRVEQYF
>TRBV9|NA|TRBJ2-5|12|NA
TGTGCCAGCAGCGTCGCGGTGGAGACCCAGTACTTC
CASSVAVETQYF
>TRBV10-3|NA|TRBJ1-5|16|NA
TGTGCCATCAGTGATGGGGGCAGGGGCGGCAATCAGCCCCAGCATTTT
CAISDGGRGGNQPQHF
>TRBV19|NA|TRBJ1-2|14|few
TGTGCCAGCAGTCCTAGACACCTCAACTATGGCTACACCTTC
CASSPRHLNYGYTF
>TRBV20-1|TRBD1|TRBJ1-2|15|once
TGCAGTGCCGAAGACCGGGACAGGGTCGTCTATGGCTACACCTTC
CSAEDRDRVVYGYTF